At least ten counts were recorded for the clone carrying this T cell receptor (beta chain). As yet, its antigen is unknown. Template switching supplied a universal primer site; unique molecular identifiers were carried on the cDNA. TCRdb used MiXCR to reprocess the 5' RACE reads, holding one entry per CDR3 protein. The sample includes hundreds of thousands of distinct CDR3 sequences, less than 7% of them seen just once. This CDR3 is built from 15 residues. The germline gives CDR1 MDHEN, CDR2 SYDVKM. Trimming left V 3 bases short and J 4 bases short, with 14 bases between. This sample is part of a study of identical twins. General study findings and limits: It was cross-sectional statistical analysis, not following the same donors, that the conclusions relied on. Sequences that were out-of-frame, alpha and twin-shared displayed an excess of low generation probability. Within monozygotic twins, out-of-frame TCR alpha sharing was underestimated by the models.

The chain is built from TRBV28 and TRBJ2-3; tentative D call: TRBD1 (6 bases). Sequencing was carried out using naive T cells sorted from blood. The origin of this receptor is a man in his late teens or twenties in good health. The DNA of the CDR3 is TGTGCCAGCAGTTTCGGGACAAGGACGTCAGATACGCAGTATTTT. Its protein product is CASSFGTRTSDTQYF.